The 19 T cell receptor beta chains presented below share a single source sample, sequenced in a study of T cell repertoires in cytomegalovirus infection. Their antigens are not known. TCRdb analysed the reads with MiXCR anew, one entry per CDR3 protein. This table holds around 430,000 distinct CDR3 sequences, about 42% found once. The sample consisted of cultured PBMCs, taken from culture after CMV antigen stimulation. The receptors stem from a human donor in good health (CMV status not recorded). Some clones in this sample may be carry-over from other donors' samples.

The V call is TRBV6-6, the J call TRBJ2-2; D is undetermined. Germline V gives CDR1 MNHNY, CDR2 SVGAGI (reference sequence). V shed 3 bases and J shed 7 bases, with 6 bases lying between them. There are 12 residues in the CDR3. The CDR3 spells CASSYQSGELFF. DNA of the CDR3: TGTGCCAGCAGTTATCAAAGCGGGGAGCTGTTTTTT.

J is TRBJ1-5 and V is TRBV6-2 or TRBV6-3; D gene uncertain. Trimming stripped 2 bases from V and 2 bases from J, with 19 bases between. The CDR3 contains 18 residues. CDR1 MNHEY and CDR2 SVGEGT come from the germline V gene. CDR3 amino acids: CASSYDRGQALGNQPQHF. CDR3 sequence (DNA): TGTGCCAGCAGTTACGATCGCGGTCAGGCCCTGGGCAATCAGCCCCAGCATTTT.

The chain joins TRBV7-9 to TRBJ2-5; 7 bases line up with TRBD1. In germline, CDR1 is SEHNR, CDR2 FQNEAQ (reference sequence). V dropped 0 bases and J dropped 4; count of bases not matched to a gene: 5. The CDR3 extends over 15 amino acids. The CDR3 loop reads CASSLAGAGGETQYF. As DNA, the CDR3 is TGTGCCAGCAGCTTAGCTGGAGCAGGGGGAGAGACCCAGTACTTC.

This clonotype appeared once. The V gene is TRBV4-3, the J gene TRBJ2-1, with 13 bases aligning to TRBD2. CDR1 is LGHNA and CDR2 is YSLEER in the germline V gene. This CDR3 is built from 17 residues. Trimming took 5 bases from V and 1 from J; bases not matched to a gene: 5. The CDR3, as DNA: TGCGCCAGCAGCAGGACTAGCGGGAGTACTTCCTACAATGAGCAGTTCTTC. It yields the protein CASSRTSGSTSYNEQFF.

This clonotype showed up many times. V usage is TRBV7-2 and J usage is TRBJ2-1, with 12 bases matching TRBD2. Germline loops: CDR1 SGHTA, CDR2 FQGNSA. The CDR3 consists of 15 residues. V trimming: 4 bases; J trimming: 8 bases; junction bases outside the gene matches: 6. The CDR3 nucleotides read TGTGCCAGCAGCTCCCGGACTAGCGGGATGGATGAGCAGTTCTTC. This gives the protein CASSSRTSGMDEQFF.

This rearrangement joins TRBV28 to TRBJ2-5; a weak D match, TRBD1 (6 bases). V was cut by 4 bases and J by 3 bases, with 15 bases left in between. This CDR3 has 15 amino acids. CDR1 MDHEN and CDR2 SYDVKM come from the germline V gene. CDR3 protein: CASSSAGQSEETQYF. The CDR3 DNA is TGTGCCAGCAGTTCCGCAGGACAGTCCGAAGAGACCCAGTACTTC.

Concerning this clonotype: A much larger clone sits a single nucleotide away, making a read error possible. This chain joins TRBV7-2 and TRBJ1-4, with a tentative D call TRBD1 (5 bases). Per germline, CDR1 SGHTA and CDR2 FQGNSA. The CDR3 runs to 15 residues. The CDR3 sequence is CASSSGPGVNQKLFF. CDR3 in DNA: TGTGCCAGCAGCTCGGGACCCGGAGTTAATCAAAAACTGTTTTTT.

With regard to this clonotype: This may be a read error, as it is one base from a much larger clone. The CDR3 DNA is TGTGCCAGCAGCCCTCAGGGGGAGACCCATTACTTC. This codes for CASSPQGETHYF. The chain carries TRBV7-2 and TRBJ2-5; 7 nucleotides align to TRBD1. CDR1 and CDR2 (germline): SGHTA, FQGNSA. This CDR3 region has 12 residues.

The chain has TRBV7-2 and TRBJ2-3; D is perhaps TRBD2 (5 bases). Trimming stripped 2 bases from V and 6 bases from J, with 18 bases between. CDR1 SGHTA and CDR2 FQGNSA come from the germline V gene. The CDR3 sequence is 16 residues long. The CDR3 bases are TGTGCCAGCAGCTTATACGCGGCGGGTAAGACGGATACGCAGTATTTT. Protein product: CASSLYAAGKTDTQYF. The whole variable domain, filled in from reference TRBV7-2 and TRBJ2-3, reads GAGVSQSPSNKVTEKGKDVELRCDPISGHTALYWYRQSLGQGLEFLIYFQGNSAPDKSGLPSDRFSAERTGGSVSTLTIQRTQQEDSAVYLCASSLYAAGKTDTQYFGPGTRLTVL.

This clonotype has more than one count but fewer than ten. V usage is TRBV7-2 and J usage is TRBJ2-3; maybe TRBD2 (6 bases). CDR1 and CDR2 (germline): SGHTA, FQGNSA. Trimming left V 5 bases short and J 1 base short, with 25 bases between. This CDR3 comprises 19 residues. CDR3 protein: CASSHKGLEVSWGTDTQYF. The CDR3 DNA reads as TGTGCCAGCAGCCACAAGGGACTCGAAGTGTCTTGGGGCACAGATACGCAGTATTTT.

This clonotype was found a few times. The chain recombines TRBV6-1 with TRBJ2-4; D may be TRBD2 (6 bases). Germline CDR1 and CDR2: MNHNS and SASEGT. This CDR3 contains 16 residues. Trimming pared 0 bases from V and 8 bases from J, leaving 17 bases between. The CDR3 DNA reads TGTGCCAGCAGTGAAGCATTAGGAGGGAAGGGTTACATTCAGTACTTC. Translation: CASSEALGGKGYIQYF.

This sequence joins TRBV12-3 or TRBV12-4 and TRBJ2-3, with 7 nucleotides matching TRBD2. The CDR3 sequence is 16 residues long. Unmatched junction bases numbered 10, after V lost 5 bases and J lost 2 bases. CDR3 amino acids: CASSPRSGKHTDTQYF. The CDR3 DNA reads TGTGCCAGCAGTCCCAGGAGCGGGAAGCACACAGATACGCAGTATTTT.

This chain uses TRBV19 with TRBJ1-1, with D unclear. Germline loops: CDR1 LNHDA, CDR2 SQIVND (reference sequence). Trimming removed 3 bases from V and 1 base from J, with 6 bases in between. There are 13 residues in the CDR3. CDR3 nucleotides: TGTGCCAGTAGTATCGCTGAGAACACTGAAGCTTTCTTT. Protein product: CASSIAENTEAFF.

This clonotype has ten or more counts. This chain uses TRBV6-1 with TRBJ2-1, with unresolved D. CDR3 size: 11 residues. Per germline, CDR1 MNHNS and CDR2 SASEGT. V lost 8 bases and J 4 bases, leaving 6 bases between the germline ends. The CDR3 bases are TGTGCCAGCGGACGGTACAATGAGCAGTTCTTC. Residues: CASGRYNEQFF.

The rearrangement links TRBV7-8 to TRBJ2-1; maybe TRBD2 (6 bases). With 1 base removed from V and 5 bases from J, the gap between germline ends came to 12 bases. The CDR3 length is 15 residues. From germline, CDR1 is SGHVS and CDR2 FQNEAQ. In DNA form, the CDR3 reads TGTGCCAGCAGCTTAGTTAGGGCGGGAAACAATGAGCAGTTCTTC. Its protein product is CASSLVRAGNNEQFF.

J is TRBJ2-3 and V is TRBV4-3, with D maybe TRBD2 (6 bases). The CDR3 is 16 residues long. CDR1 and CDR2 from the germline V gene are LGHNA and YSLEER. V lost 4 bases and J lost 1, with 15 bases in between. The CDR3, as DNA: TGCGCCAGCAGCCCTATCCCGGGGGACGGCACAGATACGCAGTATTTT. Its protein is CASSPIPGDGTDTQYF.

This clonotype was observed a handful of times. CDR3 loop: CASGDTATDTQYF. The CDR3 nucleotides are TGTGCCAGCGGGGACACGGCAACAGATACGCAGTATTTT. J is TRBJ2-3 and V is TRBV7-9; D perhaps matches TRBD1 (6 bases). The germline CDR1 and CDR2 sequences are SEHNR and FQNEAQ (reference sequence). The CDR3 is 13 amino acids. Deletions cut 8 bases from V and 3 bases from J, with 12 bases between. The entire variable domain, with the rest obtained from reference TRBV7-9 and TRBJ2-3, is as follows: DTGVSQNPRHKITKRGQNVTFRCDPISEHNRLYWYRQTLGQGPEFLTYFQNEAQLEKSRLLSDRFSAERPKGSFSTLEIQRTEQGDSAMYLCASGDTATDTQYFGPGTRLTVL.

The chain has TRBV11-2 and TRBJ2-5; 12 positions agree with TRBD1. The V gene end was trimmed by 0 bases and the J gene end by 4 bases; junction bases not matched to a gene: 6. CDR1 SGHAT and CDR2 FQNNGV come from the germline V gene. The CDR3 is 17 amino acids. CDR3 region: CASSLEPGTGGAETQYF. The DNA of the CDR3 is TGTGCCAGCAGCTTAGAACCCGGGACAGGGGGCGCAGAGACCCAGTACTTC.

The rearrangement links TRBV6-1 to TRBJ1-6; 10 nucleotides match TRBD1. This CDR3 is 15 amino acids long. Germline CDR1 reads MNHNS; CDR2 reads SASEGT. V lost 5 bases, J lost 9 bases, and 7 bases stayed unmatched. CDR3 DNA: TGTGCCAGCAGTTCGCGACAGGGGGCAGGTTCACCCCTCCACTTT. This encodes CASSSRQGAGSPLHF.